One T cell receptor (beta chain) is described in this entry. It lacks a known antigen. Qualities for individual bases were not recorded, and no much larger clone is one base off. These data are taken from a study of blood T cell repertoires in COVID-19 (dated by TCRdb to the early 2020s). Some background on the complete study: Samples covering the acute and convalescent phases of COVID-19 were provided by collaborators in the United States, Italy and Spain. The material from the prospective study consisted of cDNA or gDNA derived from T cells, B-cell-depleted T cells, or PBMCs. The dataset comprised deeply sampled blood TCRbeta repertoires from subjects exposed to, actively infected with, or recovered from COVID-19. The repertoires were released in a freely available public database intended as a resource for research on the immune response to SARS-CoV-2. The samples were drawn from the first 160 participants of the ongoing ImmuneRACE study and from 1,254 subjects provided by 6 global collaborators. Nearly every sample came with metadata listing a de-identified subject ID, COVID-19 status, age in years and sex. HLA class I and class II types, where available, came from metadata supplied by the sample provider rather than from assay-based typing. The paper's findings and limits, for the study overall: The amount of clinical and demographic metadata varied by source and participant and was provided uncurated.

The immunoSEQ Assay, a bias-controlled multiplex PCR, was used to amplify TCRbeta CDR3 regions from genomic DNA. Regarding the original processing steps: The number of nucleated cells in each sample was estimated by amplification of reference gene primers within the assay. To quantify the absolute abundance of each unique TCRbeta CDR3 rearrangement, sequence reads were collapsed and filtered. For each sample, productive Simpson clonality was calculated as the square root of Simpson's diversity index across productive rearrangements. As stored in TCRdb, this immuneACCESS dataset retains in-frame rearrangements with V and J assigned. A fraction of the clones does not appear; measured against another copy, unresolved V genes explain less than half of the discrepancy, and the remainder lacks a known reason. From that table come the V and J calls and clone size; the DNA was used to work out D and trimming. For this sample the table gives just under 65,000 clones, of which around 80% were detected only once. Jointly, the top ten make up approximately 15% of the sample.

From a lookup of the germline V gene, CDR1 and CDR2 are SGHRS and YFSETQ. Inclusive of the bounding cysteine and phenylalanine, the CDR3 is 15 residues long. Only the CDR3 portion is preserved as DNA: 45 bases, with reading frame beginning at the first base. The V end loses 3 bases and the J end loses 6 bases, and a stretch of 17 bases separates them. At one collaborating source in Seattle, patients were enrolled during active infection and were followed longitudinally through the course of disease. Collaborating institutions collected whole blood in K2EDTA tubes following their own protocols. For TCRbeta analysis, collaborators shipped samples as frozen whole blood, isolated PBMCs, or DNA extracted from either of those sample types.

Sequenced material: peripheral blood. This receptor chain uses TRBV5-1 and TRBJ2-3; a weak D assignment points to TRBD2 (6 bases agree). The receptor was derived from a man aged 60-69 years with COVID-19, enrolled during active disease. Read as DNA, the sequence is TGCGCCAGCAGCTCCGACTCGCAAGGAGGGGATACGCAGTATTTT. This translates into CASSSDSQGGDTQYF.